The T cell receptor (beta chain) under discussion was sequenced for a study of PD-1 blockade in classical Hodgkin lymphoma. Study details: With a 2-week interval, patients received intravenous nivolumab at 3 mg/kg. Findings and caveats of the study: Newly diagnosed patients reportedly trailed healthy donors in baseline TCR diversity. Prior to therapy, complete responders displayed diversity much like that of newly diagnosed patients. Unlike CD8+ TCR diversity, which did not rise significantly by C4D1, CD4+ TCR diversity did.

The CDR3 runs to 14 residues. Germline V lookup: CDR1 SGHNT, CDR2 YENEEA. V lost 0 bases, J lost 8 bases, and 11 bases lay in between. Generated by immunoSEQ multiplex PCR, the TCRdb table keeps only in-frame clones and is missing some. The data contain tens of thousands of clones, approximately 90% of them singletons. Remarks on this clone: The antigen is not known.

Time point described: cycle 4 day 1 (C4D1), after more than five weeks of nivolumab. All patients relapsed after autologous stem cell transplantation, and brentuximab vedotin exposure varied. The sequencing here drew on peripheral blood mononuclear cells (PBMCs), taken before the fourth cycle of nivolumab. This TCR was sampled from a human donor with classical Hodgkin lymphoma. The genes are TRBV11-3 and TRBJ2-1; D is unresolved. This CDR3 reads CASSLEDKRDEQFF. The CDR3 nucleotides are TGTGCCAGCAGCTTAGAGGATAAGCGCGATGAGCAGTTCTTC.